This T cell receptor (beta chain) was profiled in a study of blood T cell repertoires in COVID-19. On the study more broadly: Material from acute and convalescent COVID-19 was sourced from the United States, Italy and Spain. PBMCs, B-cell-depleted T cells, or T cells provided the cDNA or gDNA that made up the material.

CDR3 length: 19 residues. Original data processing: Reference gene primer amplification gave estimated nucleated cell counts. TCRdb's table, derived via immunoSEQ multiplex PCR, lists solely in-frame clones and lacks some. V and J calls and clone size are given by that table; D and trimming were obtained from the DNA. This repertoire shows about 89,000 clones, 80% found once; its top ten account for 15% to 20%. Specimen: peripheral blood. This receptor was identified in a woman older than 75 with acute or convalescent COVID-19. This chain connects TRBV21-1 to TRBJ2-3; the table calls TRBD2, which could not be checked here. TRBV21-1 is deemed a pseudogene. The CDR3 loop is CASSSLEGWGTSSTDTQYF. The CDR3 bases are TGTGCCAGCAGCTCCCTTGAGGGGTGGGGGACTAGCAGCACAGATACGCAGTATTTT.